The 2 T cell receptor beta chains below all came from one sample that was sequenced in a study of shared clonotypes between healthy human individuals (dated by TCRdb to the early 2020s). Receptor amplification or capture employed the immunoSEQ multiplex PCR assay. TCRdb took this table from immuneACCESS and kept in-frame rearrangements with V and J called. Such tables lack part of the clones; where checked against another copy, unresolved V genes explain under half of the gap, and the rest is unexplained. The sample data list over 2,000,000 clones, and 93% of these were observed just once. The ten biggest clones cover over 1.5% of the sample. CD8 naive samples were CD45RO-negative cells positively selected for CCR7, giving a CD45RA+CCR7+ population that excluded TemRA cells. Sequencing was done on a sample of naive CD8+ T cells from PBMCs. The cell subset or site label, read with the paper, signifies: CD45RA+CCR7+. Receptor source: a man aged 18 to 30 in good health. Some clones in this sample may be carry-over from other donors' samples.

The rearrangement links TRBV5-1 to TRBJ1-1; tentatively, D is TRBD1 (5 bases). Trimming removed 6 bases at V and 1 base at J, with 16 bases between. Per germline, CDR1 SGHRS and CDR2 YFSETQ. The CDR3 extends over 15 amino acids. The CDR3 bases are TGCGCCAGCACCTTCAAGGGGCCTGGGAACACTGAAGCTTTCTTT. Encoded protein: CASTFKGPGNTEAFF.

The rearrangement links TRBV4-3 to TRBJ1-3; D remains ambiguous. This CDR3 spans 16 amino acids. CDR1 is LGHNA and CDR2 is YSLEER in the germline V gene. Trimming pared 0 bases from V and 4 bases from J, leaving 13 bases between. CDR3 coding DNA: TGCGCCAGCAGCCAAGATCCGTTTAATTTGGGAAACACCATATATTTT. Protein sequence: CASSQDPFNLGNTIYF.